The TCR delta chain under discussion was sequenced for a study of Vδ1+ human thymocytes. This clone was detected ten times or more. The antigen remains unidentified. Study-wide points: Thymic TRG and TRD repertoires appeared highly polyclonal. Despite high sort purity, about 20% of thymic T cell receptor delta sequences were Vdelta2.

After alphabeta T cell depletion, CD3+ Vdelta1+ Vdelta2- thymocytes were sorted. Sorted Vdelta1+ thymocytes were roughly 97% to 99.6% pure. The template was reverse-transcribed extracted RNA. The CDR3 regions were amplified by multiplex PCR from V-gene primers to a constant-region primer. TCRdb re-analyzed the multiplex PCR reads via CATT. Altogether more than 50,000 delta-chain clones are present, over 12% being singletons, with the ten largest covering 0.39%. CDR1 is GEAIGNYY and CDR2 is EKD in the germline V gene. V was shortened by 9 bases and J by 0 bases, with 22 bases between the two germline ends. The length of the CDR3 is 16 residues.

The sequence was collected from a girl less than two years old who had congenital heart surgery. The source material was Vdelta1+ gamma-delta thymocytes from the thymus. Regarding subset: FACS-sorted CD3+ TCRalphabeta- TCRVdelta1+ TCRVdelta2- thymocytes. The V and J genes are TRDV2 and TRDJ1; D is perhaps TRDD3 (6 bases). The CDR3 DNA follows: TGTGCCCCCCGGCAAGCTGGGGCTCAGTACACCGATAAACTCATCTTT. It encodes CAPRQAGAQYTDKLIF.